The 9 T cell receptor beta chains below were found in one sample sequenced in a study of T cell repertoires in cytomegalovirus infection. Their antigens remain unidentified. TCRdb re-called the reads through MiXCR, storing one row per CDR3 protein. Counted here are some 920,000 distinct CDR3 sequences, roughly 30% occurring once; the ten biggest clones make up over 10%. Sample: cultured CD8+ T cells from PBMCs, taken from culture after CMV antigen stimulation. These receptor sequences come from a human donor in good health (CMV status not recorded). Some clones in this sample may be carry-over from other donors' samples.

The chain carries TRBV29-1 and TRBJ2-2; D ambiguous. The CDR3 loop spans 12 amino acids. V dropped 6 bases and J dropped 4 bases, with 9 bases sitting between them. Germline CDR1 is SQVTM and CDR2 is ANQGSEA. The CDR3 region is CSVRPPTGELFF. In nucleotides, the CDR3 is TGCAGCGTGCGACCTCCCACCGGGGAGCTGTTTTTT.

The chain links TRBV4-1 to TRBJ1-2, with a possible D match to TRBD1 (5 bases). Germline V CDR1 and CDR2: MGHRA, YSYEKL. V lost 1 base to trimming and J lost 8 bases, with 17 bases between them. This CDR3 has 15 amino acids. DNA for the CDR3: TGCGCCAGCAGCCAAGGGTTCAGGGTAAGAGAAGGCTACACCTTC. It translates to CASSQGFRVREGYTF.

This clonotype showed up just a few times. The rearrangement joins TRBV2 to TRBJ2-5; weak D call: TRBD2 (6 bases). CDR1 and CDR2 from the germline V gene are SNHLY and FYNNEI. V lost 1 base and J 2 bases, leaving 11 bases between the germline ends. This CDR3 has 15 residues. The CDR3 DNA reads TGTGCCAGCAGTGAAGGGTGGGGAGGACAAGAGACCCAGTACTTC. It yields the protein CASSEGWGGQETQYF.

As regards this clonotype: A junction boundary mismatches the germline segment, possibly from a read error. The genes are TRBV5-4 and TRBJ1-5, with D unresolved. From germline, CDR1 is SGHNT and CDR2 YYREEE (reference sequence). The CDR3 is 16 amino acids. DNA for the CDR3: TGTGTCAGCAGCTTGTCGTCTTTTTATAGCAATCAGCCCCAGCATTTT. It yields the protein CVSSLSSFYSNQPQHF. Full variable domain (remainder filled in from reference TRBV5-4 and TRBJ1-5): ETGVTQSPTHLIKTRGQQVTLRCSSQSGHNTVSWYQQALGQGPQFIFQYYREEENGRGNFPPRFSGLQFPNYSSELNVNALELDDSALYLCVSSLSSFYSNQPQHFGDGTRLSIL.

V and J are TRBV27 and TRBJ2-3; tentative D call: TRBD1 (6 bases). The CDR3 has 17 amino acids. Germline V gene sequence: CDR1 MNHEY, CDR2 SMNVEV (reference sequence). Trimming cost V 7 bases and J 2 bases, with 22 bases left between them. The CDR3 coding sequence is TGTGCCAGCAAGGAAGCCGCCAAGGGGGATTCCACAGATACGCAGTATTTT. Amino acid sequence: CASKEAAKGDSTDTQYF.

This clonotype was picked up one time. The V and J genes are TRBV5-5 and TRBJ2-7, with a possible D match to TRBD2 (6 bases). CDR1 SGHKS and CDR2 YYEKEE come from the germline V gene (reference sequence). Trimming removed 4 bases from V and 4 bases from J, with 15 bases in between. The CDR3 runs to 14 residues. The CDR3, as DNA: TGTGCCAGCAGCCATTGGGAGGAGCTATACGAGCAGTACTTC. Its translation: CASSHWEELYEQYF.

About this clonotype: This may be a read error: a much more frequent sequence differs by one nucleotide. This chain connects TRBV15 to TRBJ2-7; D unclear. The length of the CDR3 is 16 residues. CDR1 and CDR2 (germline): LNHNV, YYDKDF (reference sequence). The CDR3 DNA is TGTGCCATCAGCAGAGATGGCGACGGCCTCGGCAACGAGCAGTACGTC. This gives the protein CAISRDGDGLGNEQYV.

This clonotype has a handful of counts. The CDR3 region is CASSITQGPSPETQYF. The CDR3 bases are TGTGCCAGTAGTATCACCCAGGGGCCAAGTCCCGAGACCCAGTACTTC. The rearrangement uses TRBV19 and TRBJ2-5, with D tentatively TRBD1 (6 bases). Trimming left V 3 bases short and J 5 bases short, with 19 bases between. This CDR3 comprises 16 residues. CDR1 and CDR2 (germline): LNHDA, SQIVND (reference sequence). The full variable domain, rest sourced from reference TRBV19 and TRBJ2-5, is DGGITQSPKYLFRKEGQNVTLSCEQNLNHDAMYWYRQDPGQGLRLIYYSQIVNDFQKGDIAEGYSVSREKKESFPLTVTSAQKNPTAFYLCASSITQGPSPETQYFGPGTRLLVL.

The table lists this clonotype with many counts. The V call is TRBV27, the J call TRBJ1-1, with unresolved D. This CDR3 is 16 amino acids long. Trimming shortened V by 6 bases and J by 3 bases, and 20 bases separated the two germline ends. CDR1 MNHEY and CDR2 SMNVEV come from the germline V gene (reference sequence). The CDR3 bases are TGTGCCAGCAGCTCCGCGACGGCTCCTACATACACTGAAGCTTTCTTT. It codes for CASSSATAPTYTEAFF.